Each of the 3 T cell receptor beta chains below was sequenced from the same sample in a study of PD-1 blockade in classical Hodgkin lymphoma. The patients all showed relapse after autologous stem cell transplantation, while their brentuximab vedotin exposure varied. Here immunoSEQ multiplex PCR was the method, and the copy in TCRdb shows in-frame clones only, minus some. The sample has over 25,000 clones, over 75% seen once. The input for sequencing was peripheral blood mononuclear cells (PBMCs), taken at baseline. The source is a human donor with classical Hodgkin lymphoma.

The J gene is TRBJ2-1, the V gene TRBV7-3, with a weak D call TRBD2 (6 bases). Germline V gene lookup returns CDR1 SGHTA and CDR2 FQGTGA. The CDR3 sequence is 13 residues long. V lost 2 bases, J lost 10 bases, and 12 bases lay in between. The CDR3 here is CASSLLGGSEQFF. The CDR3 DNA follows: TGTGCCAGCAGCTTATTGGGGGGTAGCGAGCAGTTCTTC.

The CDR3 here is CASSLVQGTVNTEAFF. CDR3 coding DNA: TGCGCCAGCAGCTTGGTTCAGGGGACAGTGAACACTGAAGCTTTCTTT. The chain is built from TRBV5-1 and TRBJ1-1, with 7 bases lining up with TRBD1. The CDR3 totals 16 residues. V lost 0 bases, J lost 0 bases, and 5 bases stayed unmatched. In germline, CDR1 is SGHRS, CDR2 YFSETQ.

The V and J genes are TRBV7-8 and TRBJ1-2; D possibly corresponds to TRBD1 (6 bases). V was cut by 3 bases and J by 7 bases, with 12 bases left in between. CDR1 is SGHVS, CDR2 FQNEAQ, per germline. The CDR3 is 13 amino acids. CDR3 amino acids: CASSFTGTGGYTF. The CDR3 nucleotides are TGTGCCAGCAGCTTTACAGGGACGGGTGGCTACACCTTC.